This TCR beta chain was identified during a study of blood T cell repertoires in COVID-19. Study details: Samples of COVID-19 (acute and convalescent) were obtained from the United States, Italy and Spain.

This CDR3 has 14 amino acids. Germline assignment: CDR1 LGHDT and CDR2 YNNKEL (reference sequence). After removal of 4 bases from V and 1 base from J, the junction contained 3 bases not matched to a gene. Assay: immunoSEQ multiplex PCR; the TCRdb copy retains only in-frame clones and omits some. This sample yields roughly 170,000 clones, of which roughly 80% are seen a single time; about 5.8% belongs to the top ten. V and J are TRBV3-1 (or the pseudogene TRBV3-2) and TRBJ1-1, with 7 nucleotides matching TRBD1. This sequence was found in a woman aged 40-49 years with acute COVID-19. Sequencing was performed on PBMCs or T cells enriched from blood (not recorded which). As DNA, the CDR3 is TGTGCCAGCAGCCCCCGGACAGGGAACACTGAAGCTTTCTTT. Translated: CASSPRTGNTEAFF.